This T cell receptor beta chain was retrieved from a study of CD4 T cells in relation to SARS-CoV-2 and coronaviruses. Comment on this clone: The antigen remains undetermined.

Clones were read by immunoSEQ multiplex PCR, and TCRdb kept only the in-frame ones, dropping some. The table lists more than 20,000 clones, 60% to 80% of them singletons. The unexposed donors gave CD4+ T cells in about 2011-2018, prior to COVID-19. Isolation of CD4+ T cells took place after approximately 10 days in culture. With V trimmed by 4 bases and J by 2 bases, 4 bases remained unmatched. Germline V gene lookup returns CDR1 MNHEY and CDR2 SVGAGI. The CDR3 contains 14 residues. The sequence derives from a human donor in good health. Sequences were obtained from CD4+ T cells from PBMCs, cultured in vitro. The genes are TRBV6-5 and TRBJ2-5; 7 bases are a match to TRBD1. This chain's CDR3 is CASSSDRVQETQYF. CDR3 DNA sequence: TGTGCCAGCAGTTCTGACAGGGTACAAGAGACCCAGTACTTC.